The entry that follows covers one T cell receptor beta chain sequence. The antigen remains unidentified. The junction differs from germline at one of its ends, possibly a read error. Production of TCR beta cDNA used around 500 ng total RNA together with a constant-region primer. Three nested multiplex PCR rounds, a slightly modified ARM-PCR method, built the TCR beta libraries. Each of the first two PCR rounds ran approximately 11 cycles with TRBV1-TRBV30 forward and C-beta reverse primers. TCRdb called the multiplex PCR reads again in MiXCR, with one record for every CDR3 protein. Here the sample spans roughly 120,000 distinct CDR3 sequences, 50% to 65% being singletons. This sample is part of a study of tumor-infiltrating lymphocytes in primary liver carcinoma. Study-level points and caveats: When set against blood, tumors had a significantly higher top-250-clone fraction (p = 0.039).

Scientists recovered RNA and DNA together from approximately 20-30 mg of unsorted bulk tissue. The CDR3 sequence is 15 residues long. Germline CDR1 is SQVTM and CDR2 is ANQGSEA. The chain has TRBV29-1 and TRBJ1-2; 8 bases align to TRBD1. Sequencing was done on a sample of liver tumor tissue from sampling region 1. Subset indicated: tumor region T1, superior pole. The TCR sequence derives from a woman aged 55-69 years with primary liver carcinoma and hepatitis B virus infection. The CDR3 DNA sequence: TGCAGCGCCGCCGTCTCAGGGACAGGATTTTATGGCCACACCTTC. It translates to CSAAVSGTGFYGHTF.